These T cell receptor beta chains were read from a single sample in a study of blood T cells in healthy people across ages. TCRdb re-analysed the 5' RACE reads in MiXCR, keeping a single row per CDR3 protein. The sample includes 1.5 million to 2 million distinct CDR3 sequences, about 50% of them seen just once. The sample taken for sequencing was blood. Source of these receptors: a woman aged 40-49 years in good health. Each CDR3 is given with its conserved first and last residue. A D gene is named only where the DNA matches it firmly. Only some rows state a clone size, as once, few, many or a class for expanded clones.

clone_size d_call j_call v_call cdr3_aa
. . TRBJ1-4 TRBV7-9 CASSLDRQNEKLFF
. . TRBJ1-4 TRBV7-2 CASSPNTQEKLFF
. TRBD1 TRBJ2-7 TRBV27 CASRKQGSDHYEQYF
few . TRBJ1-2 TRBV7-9 CASSRNQGTYGYTF
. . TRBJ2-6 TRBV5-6 CASSLGSGLILNVLTF
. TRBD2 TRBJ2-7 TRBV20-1 CSAAGTSGREQYF
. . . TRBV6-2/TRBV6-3 CASSVGLRDEQYF
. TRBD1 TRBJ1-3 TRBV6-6 CASRGTGEGNTIYF
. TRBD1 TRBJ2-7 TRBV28 CASRADRGFYEQYF
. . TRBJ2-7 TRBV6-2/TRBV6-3 CASTQTGRAYNEQYF
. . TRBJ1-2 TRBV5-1 CASSVDRGDYGYTF
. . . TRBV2 CASSRGGEGEQYF
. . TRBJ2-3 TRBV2 CASKGLYPKVDTQYF
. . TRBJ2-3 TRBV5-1 CASSLDGTNTDTQYF
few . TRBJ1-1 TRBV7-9 CASRPSDREAFF
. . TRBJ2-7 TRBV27 CASSLVPSAGEQYF
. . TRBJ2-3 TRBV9 CASSVGPDRTPDTQYF
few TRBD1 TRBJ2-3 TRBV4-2 CASSQVARRGHHSGTDTQYF
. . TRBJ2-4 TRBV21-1 CASSKFNPGGETKNIQYF
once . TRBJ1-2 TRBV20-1 CSARGGGAPLYGCTF
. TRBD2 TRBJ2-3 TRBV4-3 CASSQGAGGRDTQYF
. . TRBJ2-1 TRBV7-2 CASSPHGPGSYNEQFF
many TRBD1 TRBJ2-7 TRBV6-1 CASSVRDRGYEQYF
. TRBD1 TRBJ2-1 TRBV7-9 CASSRTGVSDEQFF
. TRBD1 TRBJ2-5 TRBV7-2 CASARTRDRGSETQYF
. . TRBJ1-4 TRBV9 CASSETASEKLFF
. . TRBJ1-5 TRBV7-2 CASSLASGPGQPQHF
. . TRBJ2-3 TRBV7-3 CASSLRSGYPSTDTQYF
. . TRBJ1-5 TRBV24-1 CATSDSRQNQPQHF
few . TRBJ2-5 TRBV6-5 CASSYRLGRFQETQYF
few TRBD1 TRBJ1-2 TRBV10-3 CAIRDRGTDGYTF
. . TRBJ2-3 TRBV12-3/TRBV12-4 CASSFGTGSSTDTQYF
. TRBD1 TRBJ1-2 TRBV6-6 CASSYKGAGTGGSGYTF
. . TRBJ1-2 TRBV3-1 CASSQVPDRISYGYTF
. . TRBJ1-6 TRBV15 CATATANNSPLHF
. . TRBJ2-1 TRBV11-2 CASSLEDRSYNEQFF
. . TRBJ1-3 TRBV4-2 CASSQEVAQGAGNTIYF
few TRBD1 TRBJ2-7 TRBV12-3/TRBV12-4 CASSSYDGTGGDEQYF
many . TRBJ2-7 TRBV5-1 CASSLERGLTYEQYF
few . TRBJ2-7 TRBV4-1 CASSQETWDSAYEQYF
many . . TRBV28 CASSNLRASEQYF